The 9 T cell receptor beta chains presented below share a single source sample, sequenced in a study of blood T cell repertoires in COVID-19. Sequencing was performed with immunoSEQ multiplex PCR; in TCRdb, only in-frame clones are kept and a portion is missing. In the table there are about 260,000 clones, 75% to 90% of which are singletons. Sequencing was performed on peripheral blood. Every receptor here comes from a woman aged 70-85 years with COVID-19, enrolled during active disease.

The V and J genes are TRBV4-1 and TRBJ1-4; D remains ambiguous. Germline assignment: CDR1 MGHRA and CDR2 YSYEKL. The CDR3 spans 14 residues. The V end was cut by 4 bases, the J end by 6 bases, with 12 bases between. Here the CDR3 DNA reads TGCGCCAGCAGCCGAGGATATGCGGATGAAAAACTGTTTTTT. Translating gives CASSRGYADEKLFF.

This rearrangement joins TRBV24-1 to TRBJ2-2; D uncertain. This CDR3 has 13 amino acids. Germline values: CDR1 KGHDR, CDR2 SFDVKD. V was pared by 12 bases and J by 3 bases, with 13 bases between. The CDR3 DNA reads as TGTGCCGCAGGAAAACCATACACCGGGGAGCTGTTTTTT. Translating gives CAAGKPYTGELFF.

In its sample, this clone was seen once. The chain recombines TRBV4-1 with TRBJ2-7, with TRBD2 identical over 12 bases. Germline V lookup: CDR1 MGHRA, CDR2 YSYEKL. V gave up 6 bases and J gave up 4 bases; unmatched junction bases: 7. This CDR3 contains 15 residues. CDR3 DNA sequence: TGCGCCAGCAGTCTGACTAGCGGGAGTGTATACGAGCAGTACTTC. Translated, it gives CASSLTSGSVYEQYF.

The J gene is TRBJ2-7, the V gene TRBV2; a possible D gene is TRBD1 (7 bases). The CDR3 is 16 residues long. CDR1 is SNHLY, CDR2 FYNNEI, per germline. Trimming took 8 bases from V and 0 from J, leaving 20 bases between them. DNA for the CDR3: TGTGCCAGCTCGCCGCGCGGGACAGCGAGCTCCTACGAGCAGTACTTC. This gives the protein CASSPRGTASSYEQYF. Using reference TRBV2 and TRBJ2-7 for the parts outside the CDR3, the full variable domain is EPEVTQTPSHQVTQMGQEVILRCVPISNHLYFYWYRQILGQKVEFLVSFYNNEISEKSEIFDDQFSVERPDGSNFTLKIRSTKLEDSAMYFCASSPRGTASSYEQYFGPGTRLTVT.

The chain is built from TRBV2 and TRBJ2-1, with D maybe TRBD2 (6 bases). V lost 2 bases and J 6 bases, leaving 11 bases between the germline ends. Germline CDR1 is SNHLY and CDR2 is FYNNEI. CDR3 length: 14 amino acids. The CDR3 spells CASSEILASNEQFF. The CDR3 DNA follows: TGTGCCAGCAGTGAAATACTAGCCTCCAATGAGCAGTTCTTC.

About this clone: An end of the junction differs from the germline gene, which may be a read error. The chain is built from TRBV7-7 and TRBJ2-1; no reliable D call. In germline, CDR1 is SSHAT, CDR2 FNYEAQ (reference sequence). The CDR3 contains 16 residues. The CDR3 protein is CASSLVPGRRVDEQFF. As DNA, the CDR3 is TGTGCTAGCAGCTTAGTTCCCGGCCGGAGAGTGGATGAGCAGTTCTTC.

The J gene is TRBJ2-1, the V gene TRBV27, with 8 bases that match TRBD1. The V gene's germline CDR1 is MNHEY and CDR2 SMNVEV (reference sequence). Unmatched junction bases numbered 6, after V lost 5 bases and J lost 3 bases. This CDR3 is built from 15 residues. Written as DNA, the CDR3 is TGTGCCAGCAGTCCCGGACAGGGTCGCTACAATGAGCAGTTCTTC. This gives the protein CASSPGQGRYNEQFF.

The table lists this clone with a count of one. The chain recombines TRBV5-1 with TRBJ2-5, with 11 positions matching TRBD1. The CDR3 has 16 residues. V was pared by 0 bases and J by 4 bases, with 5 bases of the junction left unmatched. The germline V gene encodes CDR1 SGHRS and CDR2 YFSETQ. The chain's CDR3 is CASSLGPGQGGETQYF. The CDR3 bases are TGCGCCAGCAGCTTGGGACCGGGACAGGGGGGAGAGACCCAGTACTTC.

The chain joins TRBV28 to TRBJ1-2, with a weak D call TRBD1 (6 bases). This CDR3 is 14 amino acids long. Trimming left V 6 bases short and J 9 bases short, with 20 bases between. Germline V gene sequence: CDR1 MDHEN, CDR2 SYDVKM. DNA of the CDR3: TGTGCCAGCAGGCCTACTAGGGACATGCCAAGCTACACCTTC. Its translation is CASRPTRDMPSYTF.